A single sample is the source of the 23 T cell receptor beta chains below, sequenced in a study of blood T cell repertoires in COVID-19. The assay was immunoSEQ multiplex PCR, and TCRdb's table has in-frame clones only and misses some. The sample holds around 81,000 clones; approximately 86% are singletons and the top ten take 6% to 8.5%. Sequenced material: peripheral blood. Receptors were obtained from a man in his 70s with acute or convalescent COVID-19.

V usage is TRBV15 and J usage is TRBJ1-3, with a weak D call TRBD1 (5 bases). The ends were cut back, 3 bases at V and 2 bases at J, with 11 bases in the middle. The CDR3 contains 15 residues. Germline loops: CDR1 LNHNV, CDR2 YYDKDF (reference sequence). In DNA form, the CDR3 reads TGTGCCACCAGCAGCGGCAGGGCGCCTGGAAACACCATATATTTT. This sequence encodes CATSSGRAPGNTIYF. Full variable domain (missing parts from reference TRBV15 and TRBJ1-3): DAMVIQNPRYQVTQFGKPVTLSCSQTLNHNVMYWYQQKSSQAPKLLFHYYDKDFNNEADTPDNFQSRRPNTSFCFLDIRSPGLGDTAMYLCATSSGRAPGNTIYFGEGSWLTVV.

The chain couples TRBV5-4 to TRBJ1-6, with D tentatively TRBD1 (6 bases). The CDR3 sequence is 14 residues long. V shed 4 bases and J shed 5 bases, with 10 bases lying between them. Germline-derived CDR1 and CDR2 are SGHNT and YYREEE (reference sequence). CDR3 nucleotide sequence: TGTGCCAGCAGCCCACAGGGAGATAATTCACCCCTCCACTTT. Protein: CASSPQGDNSPLHF.

The CDR3 nucleotides read TGTGCCAGCAGGGGGATGGGGGGGAGATCCTATAATTCACCCCTCCACTTT. Translated: CASRGMGGRSYNSPLHF. The chain has TRBV27 and TRBJ1-6; D might be TRBD1 (5 bases). Germline V CDR1 and CDR2: MNHEY, SMNVEV (reference sequence). The CDR3 is 17 amino acids. V was pared by 6 bases and J by 1 base, with 16 bases between.

The chain's CDR3 is CASSDLLADEQFF. The CDR3 bases are TGTGCCAGCAGCGACCTACTAGCGGATGAGCAGTTCTTC. The gene calls are TRBV9 and TRBJ2-1; TRBD2 matches at 8 bases. Germline values: CDR1 SGDLS, CDR2 YYNGEE. V dropped 3 bases and J dropped 8; count of bases not matched to a gene: 4. The length of the CDR3 is 13 residues.

The chain uses TRBV10-3 and TRBJ2-1; 12 bases agree with TRBD2. The CDR3 is 16 residues long. V lost 3 bases and J lost 2; bases outside the gene matches: 2. Germline-derived CDR1 and CDR2 are ENHRY and SYGVKD. In DNA form, the CDR3 reads TGTGCCATCAGTGACCGGACTAGCGGGGCCTACAATGAGCAGTTCTTC. Translating it yields CAISDRTSGAYNEQFF.

This chain connects TRBV7-6 to TRBJ2-7, with a tentative D call TRBD2 (6 bases). The CDR3 is 12 residues long. Trimming pared 5 bases from V and 6 bases from J, leaving 11 bases between. Germline values: CDR1 SGHVS, CDR2 FNYEAQ. CDR3 DNA: TGTGCCAGCAGCCCCATCGGGGGCGAGCAGTACTTC. Translated: CASSPIGGEQYF.

The V gene is TRBV28, the J gene TRBJ1-1; 10 bases fit TRBD1. Germline CDR1 MDHEN, CDR2 SYDVKM. The CDR3 totals 14 residues. J gave up 1 base and V 7 bases, and 3 bases lay outside the gene matches. CDR3 amino acids: CASTRQGANTEAFF. As DNA, the CDR3 is TGTGCCAGCACCCGACAGGGGGCGAACACTGAAGCTTTCTTT.

The chain couples TRBV2 to TRBJ2-2; 8 bases line up with TRBD1. Per germline, CDR1 SNHLY and CDR2 FYNNEI. The trim removed 6 bases at V and 4 bases at J, leaving 4 bases unmatched. This CDR3 is built from 14 residues. The CDR3 protein is CASRVGQGTGELFF. The DNA of the CDR3 is TGTGCCAGCAGAGTCGGACAGGGCACCGGGGAGCTGTTTTTT.

The chain has TRBV6-6 and TRBJ1-1; D might be TRBD1 (6 bases). The V end lost 5 bases, the J end lost 0 bases, and 16 bases lay between the germline ends. The CDR3 has 16 amino acids. Germline V lookup: CDR1 MNHNY, CDR2 SVGAGI (reference sequence). The CDR3 protein is CASSTPQGILNTEAFF. The CDR3 nucleotides are TGTGCCAGCAGTACCCCACAGGGAATACTGAACACTGAAGCTTTCTTT.

The chain combines TRBV18 with TRBJ1-2; TRBD1 aligns across 8 bases. From germline, CDR1 is KGHSH and CDR2 LQKENI. This CDR3 has 14 residues. V was clipped by 3 bases and J by 4 bases; unmatched bases: 4. CDR3 DNA: TGTGCCAGCTCACCGTCGACAGGGGTCTATGGCTACACCTTC. This encodes CASSPSTGVYGYTF.

This chain uses TRBV18 with TRBJ1-2, with TRBD1 matching 8 bases. The CDR3 spans 16 residues. V lost 0 bases, J lost 0 bases, and 3 bases stayed unmatched. Germline-derived CDR1 and CDR2 are KGHSH and LQKENI. The CDR3 reads CASSPPSTGANYGYTF. The CDR3 DNA reads as TGTGCCAGCTCACCACCCTCGACAGGGGCTAACTATGGCTACACCTTC.

The chain links TRBV5-6 to TRBJ2-5; D possibly corresponds to TRBD2 (6 bases). CDR1 and CDR2 (germline): SGHDT, YYEEEE. Trimming took 2 bases from V and 5 from J, leaving 10 bases between them. The CDR3 runs to 13 residues. The DNA of the CDR3 is TGTGCCAGCAGCTTCTCTAGCGTCGAGACCCAGTACTTC. Protein product: CASSFSSVETQYF.

This clone has only one observation. The gene calls are TRBV7-9 and TRBJ2-7; 7 positions agree with TRBD2. CDR1 SEHNR and CDR2 FQNEAQ come from the germline V gene (reference sequence). The CDR3 consists of 14 residues. J was trimmed by 0 bases and V by 3 bases; bases with no gene match: 2. The CDR3 here is CASSLPGGSYEQYF. CDR3 DNA sequence: TGTGCCAGCAGCTTGCCGGGGGGCTCCTACGAGCAGTACTTC.

This clone was seen once. The V and J genes are TRBV18 and TRBJ1-2; 7 bases align to TRBD1. Looked up from germline, CDR1 is KGHSH and CDR2 is LQKENI. The junction had 6 bases not matched to a gene; V was cut back by 6 bases and J by 2 bases. The CDR3 has 14 amino acids. For the CDR3, the DNA is TGTGCCAGCTCGGCCTCGACAGGGAACTATGGCTACACCTTC. Protein product: CASSASTGNYGYTF.

Points on this clone: The germline gene is not matched at one end of the junction; a read error may be the cause. V gene TRBV4-1 combines with J gene TRBJ2-3; D unresolved. Germline assignment: CDR1 MGHRA and CDR2 YSYEKL. This CDR3 is built from 13 residues. The CDR3 protein is CASSQDSGDTQYF. CDR3 DNA: TGCGCCAGCAGTCAAGATTCCGGGGATACGCAGTATTTT.

The chain combines TRBV24-1 with TRBJ1-2; D gene unclear. The V gene lost 9 bases and the J gene lost 4 bases, with 11 bases spanning the gap. This CDR3 has 12 residues. The germline gives CDR1 KGHDR, CDR2 SFDVKD. CDR3 residues: CATWSVIYGYTF. CDR3 sequence (DNA): TGTGCCACCTGGTCGGTGATCTATGGCTACACCTTC.

The chain uses TRBV5-6 and TRBJ2-7, with 7 bases matching TRBD1. This CDR3 is 15 amino acids long. V lost 1 base to trimming and J lost 5 bases; unmatched junction nucleotides: 9. Germline V gives CDR1 SGHDT, CDR2 YYEEEE. The chain's CDR3 is CASSLPGTANHEQYF. CDR3 nucleotides: TGTGCCAGCAGCTTGCCCGGGACAGCCAACCACGAGCAGTACTTC.

The chain has TRBV10-3 and TRBJ2-1, with TRBD2 identical over 7 bases. CDR1 is ENHRY and CDR2 is SYGVKD in the germline V gene. V was clipped by 0 bases and J by 8 bases; unmatched bases: 10. The CDR3 sequence is 16 residues long. CDR3 residues: CAISESGASGIHEQFF. The CDR3 region has the DNA TGTGCCATCAGTGAGTCGGGCGCTAGCGGTATACATGAGCAGTTCTTC.

The chain couples TRBV5-4 to TRBJ2-7; 10 bases are a match to TRBD2. V gave up 4 bases and J gave up 0 bases; unmatched junction bases: 4. This CDR3 comprises 15 residues. Germline V gives CDR1 SGHNT, CDR2 YYREEE (reference sequence). CDR3 residues: CASSPGTSASYEQYF. The CDR3 region has the DNA TGTGCCAGCAGCCCCGGGACTAGCGCCTCCTACGAGCAGTACTTC.

This chain joins TRBV19 and TRBJ2-2; tentatively, D is TRBD2 (6 bases). Between the trimmed V and J ends, which lost 3 bases and 5 bases, there was a span of 10 bases. This CDR3 is 14 amino acids long. The germline CDR1 and CDR2 sequences are LNHDA and SQIVND (reference sequence). CDR3 residues: CASSMGSGTGELFF. CDR3 DNA: TGTGCCAGTAGTATGGGTAGCGGTACCGGGGAGCTGTTTTTT. The variable domain in full, with the rest retrieved from reference TRBV19 and TRBJ2-2, is DGGITQSPKYLFRKEGQNVTLSCEQNLNHDAMYWYRQDPGQGLRLIYYSQIVNDFQKGDIAEGYSVSREKKESFPLTVTSAQKNPTAFYLCASSMGSGTGELFFGEGSRLTVL.

This clone was found once. The V gene is TRBV5-8, the J gene TRBJ1-4; D is unresolved. Trimming shortened V by 3 bases and J by 0 bases, and 12 bases separated the two germline ends. The CDR3 is 16 amino acids. CDR1 is SGHTS and CDR2 is YDEGEE in the germline V gene. In nucleotides, the CDR3 is TGTGCCAGCAGCTCGGTAGACGGAGCAACTAATGAAAAACTGTTTTTT. Its protein is CASSSVDGATNEKLFF.

The chain joins TRBV7-3 to TRBJ1-1; TRBD1 agrees at 7 bases. In germline, CDR1 is SGHTA, CDR2 FQGTGA. This CDR3 spans 13 amino acids. The junction had 3 bases not matched to a gene; V was cut back by 5 bases and J by 3 bases. Written as DNA, the CDR3 is TGTGCCAGCAGCCCCGGGACAGACACTGAAGCTTTCTTT. It translates to CASSPGTDTEAFF.

Only one count was recorded for this clone. V and J are TRBV19 and TRBJ2-1; D is ambiguous. V lost 0 bases and J 10 bases, leaving 10 bases between the germline ends. Looked up from germline, CDR1 is LNHDA and CDR2 is SQIVND (reference sequence). This CDR3 has 13 residues. As DNA, the CDR3 is TGTGCCAGTAGTATAGATCGTTTGGCAGAGCAGTTCTTC. This sequence encodes CASSIDRLAEQFF. The whole variable domain, remainder taken from reference TRBV19 and TRBJ2-1, is DGGITQSPKYLFRKEGQNVTLSCEQNLNHDAMYWYRQDPGQGLRLIYYSQIVNDFQKGDIAEGYSVSREKKESFPLTVTSAQKNPTAFYLCASSIDRLAEQFFGPGTRLTVL.